Here is one T cell receptor beta chain with its context. The antigen remains unidentified. Each CDR3 protein gets one entry after TCRdb re-called the RT-PCR reads with MiXCR. The sample carries 400,000 to 650,000 distinct CDR3 sequences, about 7.2% recorded once. V lost 3 bases to trimming and J lost 7 bases, with 13 bases between them. The CDR3 sequence is 13 residues long. This entry comes from a study of response to subunit inactivated influenza vaccine. Study-wide points: Authors suggested few new T cells are recruited by each seasonal influenza vaccination.

This sample comprised PBMCs from blood, obtained around 25 months after vaccination. The genes are TRBV12-3 or TRBV12-4 and TRBJ2-7; weak D call: TRBD1 (7 bases). The receptor was isolated from a man aged 45 to 70 who received an inactivated influenza vaccine. The CDR3 DNA reads as TGTGCCAGCAGTTTCAGGGGGGCTAATGAGCAGTACTTC. Translated: CASSFRGANEQYF.